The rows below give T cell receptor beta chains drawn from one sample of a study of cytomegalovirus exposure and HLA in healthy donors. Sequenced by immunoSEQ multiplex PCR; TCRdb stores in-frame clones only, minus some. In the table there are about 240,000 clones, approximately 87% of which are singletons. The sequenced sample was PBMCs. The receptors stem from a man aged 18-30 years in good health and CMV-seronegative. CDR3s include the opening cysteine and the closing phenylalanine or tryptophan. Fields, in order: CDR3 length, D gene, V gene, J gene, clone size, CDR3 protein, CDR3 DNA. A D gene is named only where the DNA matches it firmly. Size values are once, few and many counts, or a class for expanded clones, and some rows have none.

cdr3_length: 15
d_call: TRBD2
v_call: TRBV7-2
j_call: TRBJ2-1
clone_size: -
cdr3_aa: CASSPVAGGQNEQFF
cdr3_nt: TGTGCCAGCAGCCCCGTAGCGGGGGGGCAAAATGAGCAGTTCTTC

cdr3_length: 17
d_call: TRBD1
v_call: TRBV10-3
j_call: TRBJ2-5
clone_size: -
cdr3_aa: CAISDLLNRGPQETQYF
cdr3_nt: TGTGCCATCAGTGACCTCCTCAACAGGGGGCCTCAAGAGACCCAGTACTTC

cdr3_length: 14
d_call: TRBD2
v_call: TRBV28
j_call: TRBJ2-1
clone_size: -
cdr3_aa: CAGGESGRRGEQFF
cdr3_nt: TGTGCGGGCGGTGAAAGCGGGAGACGGGGTGAGCAGTTCTTC

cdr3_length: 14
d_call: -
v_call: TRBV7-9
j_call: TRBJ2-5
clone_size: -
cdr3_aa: CASSFAGVEETQYF
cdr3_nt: TGTGCCAGCAGTTTCGCAGGGGTAGAGGAGACCCAGTACTTC

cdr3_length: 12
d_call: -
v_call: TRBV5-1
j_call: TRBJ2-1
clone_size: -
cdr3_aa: CASSFEDSEQFF
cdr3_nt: TGCGCCAGCAGCTTTGAAGACAGTGAGCAGTTCTTC

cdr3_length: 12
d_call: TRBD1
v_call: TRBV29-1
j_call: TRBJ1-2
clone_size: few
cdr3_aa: CSTEDRDYGYTF
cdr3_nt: TGCAGCACTGAGGACAGGGACTATGGCTACACCTTC

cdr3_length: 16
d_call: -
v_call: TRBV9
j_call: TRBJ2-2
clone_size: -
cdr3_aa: CASSVDFYGYTGELFF
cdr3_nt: TGTGCCAGCAGCGTAGATTTCTACGGGTACACCGGGGAGCTGTTTTTT

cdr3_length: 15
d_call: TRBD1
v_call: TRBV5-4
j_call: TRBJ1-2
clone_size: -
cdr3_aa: CASSGGGTEKDGYTF
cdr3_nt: TGTGCCAGCAGCGGGGGCGGGACAGAGAAAGATGGCTACACCTTC

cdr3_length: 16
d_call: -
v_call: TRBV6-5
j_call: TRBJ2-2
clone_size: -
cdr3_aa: CASSYTPRGFGGELFF
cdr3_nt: TGTGCCAGCAGTTACACCCCGAGGGGGTTCGGCGGGGAGCTGTTTTTT

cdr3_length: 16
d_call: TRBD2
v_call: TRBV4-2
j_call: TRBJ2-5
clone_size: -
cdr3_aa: CASSQDLREGRETQYF
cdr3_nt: TGTGCCAGCAGCCAAGATCTGCGGGAGGGCCGAGAGACCCAGTACTTC

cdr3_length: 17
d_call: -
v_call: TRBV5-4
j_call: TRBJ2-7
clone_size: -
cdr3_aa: CASSSVPRNSDSYEQYF
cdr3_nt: TGTGCCAGCAGCTCGGTGCCACGTAACAGTGACTCCTACGAGCAGTACTTC

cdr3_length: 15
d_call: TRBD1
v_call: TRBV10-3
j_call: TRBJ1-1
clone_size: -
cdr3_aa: CAIRPTGTGETEAFF
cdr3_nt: TGTGCCATCAGACCCACCGGGACAGGGGAGACTGAAGCTTTCTTT

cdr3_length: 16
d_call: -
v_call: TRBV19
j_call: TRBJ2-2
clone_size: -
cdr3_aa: CASSMLAVEATGELFF
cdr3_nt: TGTGCCAGTAGTATGTTGGCGGTAGAGGCCACCGGGGAGCTGTTTTTT

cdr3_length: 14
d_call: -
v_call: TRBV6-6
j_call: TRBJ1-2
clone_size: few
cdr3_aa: CASSPGTPNYGYTF
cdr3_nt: TGTGCCAGCAGCCCCGGGACACCTAACTATGGCTACACCTTC

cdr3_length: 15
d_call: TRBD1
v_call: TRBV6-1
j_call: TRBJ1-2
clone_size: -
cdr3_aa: CASSEAKQGVSGYTF
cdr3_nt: TGTGCCAGCAGTGAAGCGAAACAGGGGGTGTCTGGCTACACCTTC

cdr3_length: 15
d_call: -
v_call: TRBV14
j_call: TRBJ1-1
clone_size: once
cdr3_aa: CASSLRRVGNTEAFF
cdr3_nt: TGTGCCAGCAGCCTCCGGCGGGTCGGGAACACTGAAGCTTTCTTT

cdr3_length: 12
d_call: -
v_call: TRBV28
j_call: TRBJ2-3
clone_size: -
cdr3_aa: CASGQRTDTQYF
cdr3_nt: TGTGCCAGCGGGCAGCGCACAGATACGCAGTATTTT

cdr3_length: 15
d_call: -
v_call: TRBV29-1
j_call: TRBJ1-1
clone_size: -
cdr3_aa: CSVALRRQVLAEAFF
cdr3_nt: TGCAGCGTTGCCCTCCGAAGACAGGTTTTGGCTGAAGCTTTCTTT

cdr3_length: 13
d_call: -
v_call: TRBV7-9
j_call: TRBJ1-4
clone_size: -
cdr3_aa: CASSQSFNEKLFF
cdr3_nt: TGTGCCAGCAGCCAGTCCTTTAATGAAAAACTGTTTTTT

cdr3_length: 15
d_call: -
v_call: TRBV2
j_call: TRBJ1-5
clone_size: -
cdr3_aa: CASSVTGDPNQPQHF
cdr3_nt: TGTGCCAGCAGTGTGACAGGCGACCCCAATCAGCCCCAGCATTTT

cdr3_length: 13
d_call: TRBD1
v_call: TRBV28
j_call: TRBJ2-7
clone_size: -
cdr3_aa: CASSGTGFYEQYF
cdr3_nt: TGTGCCAGCAGTGGGACAGGCTTCTACGAGCAGTACTTC

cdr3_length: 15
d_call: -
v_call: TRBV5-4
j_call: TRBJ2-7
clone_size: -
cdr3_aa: CASSLGGDLSYEQYF
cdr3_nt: TGTGCCAGCAGCTTGGGGGGGGACCTCTCCTACGAGCAGTACTTC

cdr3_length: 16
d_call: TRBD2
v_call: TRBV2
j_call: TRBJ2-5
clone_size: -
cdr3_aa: CASKKRAGEGEETQYF
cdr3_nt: TGTGCCAGCAAAAAACGAGCGGGGGAAGGTGAGGAGACCCAGTACTTC